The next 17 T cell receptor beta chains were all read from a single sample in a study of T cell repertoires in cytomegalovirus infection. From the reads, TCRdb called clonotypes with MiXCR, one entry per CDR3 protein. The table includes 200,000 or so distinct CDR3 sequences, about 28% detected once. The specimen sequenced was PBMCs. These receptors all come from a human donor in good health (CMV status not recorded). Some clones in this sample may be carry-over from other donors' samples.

The CDR3 DNA reads as TGTGCCAGCAGCACCAATTACAGGAGGGGAGATACGCAGTATTTT. Translated, it gives CASSTNYRRGDTQYF. The V and J genes are TRBV7-8 and TRBJ2-3; D might be TRBD2 (6 bases). V shed 5 bases and J shed 5 bases, with 17 bases lying between them. Looked up from germline, CDR1 is SGHVS and CDR2 is FQNEAQ. The CDR3 runs 15 residues.

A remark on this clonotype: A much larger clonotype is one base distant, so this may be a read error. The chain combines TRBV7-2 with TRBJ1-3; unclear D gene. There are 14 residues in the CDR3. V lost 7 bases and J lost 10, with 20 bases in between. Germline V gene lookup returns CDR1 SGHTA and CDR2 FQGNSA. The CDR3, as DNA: TGTGCCAGCACCCTACGGACCCTTCGGGAAACCATATATTTT. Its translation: CASTLRTLRETIYF.

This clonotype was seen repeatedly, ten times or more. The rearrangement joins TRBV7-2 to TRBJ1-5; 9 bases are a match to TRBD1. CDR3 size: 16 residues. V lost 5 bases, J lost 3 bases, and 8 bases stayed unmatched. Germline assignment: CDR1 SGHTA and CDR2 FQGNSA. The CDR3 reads CASSRTGEVNNQPQHF. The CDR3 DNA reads TGTGCCAGCAGCCGGACAGGGGAGGTGAACAATCAGCCCCAGCATTTT.

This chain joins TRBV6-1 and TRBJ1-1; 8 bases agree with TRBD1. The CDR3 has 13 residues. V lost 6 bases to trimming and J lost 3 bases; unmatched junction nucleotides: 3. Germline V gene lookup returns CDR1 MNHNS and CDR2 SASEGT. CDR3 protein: CASSGQGDTEAFF. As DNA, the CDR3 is TGTGCCAGCAGCGGACAGGGAGACACTGAAGCTTTCTTT.

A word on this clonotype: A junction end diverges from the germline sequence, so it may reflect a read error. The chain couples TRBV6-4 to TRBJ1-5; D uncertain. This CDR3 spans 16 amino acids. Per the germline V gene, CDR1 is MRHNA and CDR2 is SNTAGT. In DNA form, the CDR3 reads TGTGCCAGCAGTGACTCGAAGGGCAGCTCCAATAAGCCCCAGCATTTT. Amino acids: CASSDSKGSSNKPQHF.

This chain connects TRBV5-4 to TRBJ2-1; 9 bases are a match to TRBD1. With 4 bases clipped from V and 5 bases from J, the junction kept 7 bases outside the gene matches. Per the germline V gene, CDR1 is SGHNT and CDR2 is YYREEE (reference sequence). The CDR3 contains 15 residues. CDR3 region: CASSLQTGGDNEQFF. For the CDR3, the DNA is TGTGCCAGCAGCCTACAGACAGGGGGGGACAATGAGCAGTTCTTC.

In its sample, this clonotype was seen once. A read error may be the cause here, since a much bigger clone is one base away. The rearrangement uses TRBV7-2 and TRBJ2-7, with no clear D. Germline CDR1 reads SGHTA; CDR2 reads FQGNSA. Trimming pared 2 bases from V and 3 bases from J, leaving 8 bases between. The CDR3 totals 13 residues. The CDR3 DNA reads TGTGCCAGCAGCTTATCGTCCCTCTACGAGCAGTACTTC. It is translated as CASSLSSLYEQYF.

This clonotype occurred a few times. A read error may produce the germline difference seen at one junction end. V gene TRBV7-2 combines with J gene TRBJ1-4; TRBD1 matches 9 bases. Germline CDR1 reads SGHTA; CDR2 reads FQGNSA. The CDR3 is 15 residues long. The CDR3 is CASSLVTGGNGKLFF. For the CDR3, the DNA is TGTGCCAGCAGCTTAGTCACAGGGGGCAATGGAAAACTGTTTTTT. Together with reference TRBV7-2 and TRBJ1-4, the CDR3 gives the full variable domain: GAGVSQSPSNKVTEKGKDVELRCDPISGHTALYWYRQSLGQGLEFLIYFQGNSAPDKSGLPSDRFSAERTGGSVSTLTIQRTQQEDSAVYLCASSLVTGGNGKLFFGSGTQLSVL.

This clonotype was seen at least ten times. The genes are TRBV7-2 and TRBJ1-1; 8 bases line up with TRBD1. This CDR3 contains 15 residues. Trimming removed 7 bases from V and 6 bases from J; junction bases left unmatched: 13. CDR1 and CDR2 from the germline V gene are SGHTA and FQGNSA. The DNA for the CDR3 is TGTGCCAGCAACACTGGGGCAGGGGGCTGGTCTGAAGCTTTCTTT. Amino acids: CASNTGAGGWSEAFF. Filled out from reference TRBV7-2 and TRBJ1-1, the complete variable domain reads GAGVSQSPSNKVTEKGKDVELRCDPISGHTALYWYRQSLGQGLEFLIYFQGNSAPDKSGLPSDRFSAERTGGSVSTLTIQRTQQEDSAVYLCASNTGAGGWSEAFFGQGTRLTVV.

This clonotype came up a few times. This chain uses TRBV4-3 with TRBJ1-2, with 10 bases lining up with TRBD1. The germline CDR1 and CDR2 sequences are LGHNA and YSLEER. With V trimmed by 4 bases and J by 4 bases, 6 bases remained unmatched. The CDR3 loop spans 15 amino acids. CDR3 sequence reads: CASSPGTGESYGYTF. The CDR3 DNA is TGCGCCAGCAGCCCTGGGACAGGGGAATCCTATGGCTACACCTTC.

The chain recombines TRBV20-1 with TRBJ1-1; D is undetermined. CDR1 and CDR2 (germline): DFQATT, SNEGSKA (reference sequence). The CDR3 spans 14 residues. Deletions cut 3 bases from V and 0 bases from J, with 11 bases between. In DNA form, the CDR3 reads TGCAGTGCTAGTGTCAGTTCCTTGAACACTGAAGCTTTCTTT. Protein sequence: CSASVSSLNTEAFF.

CDR3 sequence: CASGLQAGVSTDTQYF. CDR3 DNA sequence: TGTGCTAGTGGTTTGCAGGCAGGGGTTAGCACAGATACGCAGTATTTT. The rearrangement links TRBV12-5 to TRBJ2-3, with D perhaps TRBD1 (6 bases). The CDR3 totals 16 residues. Deletions cut 2 bases from V and 0 bases from J, with 12 bases between. Looked up from germline, CDR1 is LGHNT and CDR2 is FRNRAP.

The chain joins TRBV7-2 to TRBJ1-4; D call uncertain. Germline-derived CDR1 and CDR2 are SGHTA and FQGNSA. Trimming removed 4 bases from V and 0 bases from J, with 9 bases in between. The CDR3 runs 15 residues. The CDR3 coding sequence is TGTGCCAGCAGCTCACAGCCTTCAACTAATGAAAAACTGTTTTTT. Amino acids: CASSSQPSTNEKLFF.

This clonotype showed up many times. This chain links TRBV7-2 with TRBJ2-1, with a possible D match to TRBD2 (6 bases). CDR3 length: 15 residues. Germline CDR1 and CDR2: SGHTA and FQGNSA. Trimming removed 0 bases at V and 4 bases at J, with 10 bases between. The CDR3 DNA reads TGTGCCAGCAGCTTAGCCCCGGGAGCTTACAATGAGCAGTTCTTC. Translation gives CASSLAPGAYNEQFF.

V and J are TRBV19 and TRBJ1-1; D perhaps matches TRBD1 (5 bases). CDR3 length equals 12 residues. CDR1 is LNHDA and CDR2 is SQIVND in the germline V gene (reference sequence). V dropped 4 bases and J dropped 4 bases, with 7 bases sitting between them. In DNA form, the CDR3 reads TGTGCCAGTAGTAGGGGGTCCACTGAAGCTTTCTTT. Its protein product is CASSRGSTEAFF.

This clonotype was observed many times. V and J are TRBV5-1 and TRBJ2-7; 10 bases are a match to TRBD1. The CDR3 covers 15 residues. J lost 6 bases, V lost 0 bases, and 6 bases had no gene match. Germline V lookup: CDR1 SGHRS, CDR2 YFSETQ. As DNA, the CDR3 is TGCGCCAGCAGCTTGGTTGGGGACAGGGGATCCGAGCAGTACTTC. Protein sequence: CASSLVGDRGSEQYF.

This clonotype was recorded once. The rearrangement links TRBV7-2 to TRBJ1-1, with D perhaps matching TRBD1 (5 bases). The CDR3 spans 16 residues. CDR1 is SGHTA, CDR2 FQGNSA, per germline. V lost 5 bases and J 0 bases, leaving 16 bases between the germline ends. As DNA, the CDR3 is TGTGCCAGCAGCCCCGTGCGCGGGGGATTGAACACTGAAGCTTTCTTT. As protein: CASSPVRGGLNTEAFF.